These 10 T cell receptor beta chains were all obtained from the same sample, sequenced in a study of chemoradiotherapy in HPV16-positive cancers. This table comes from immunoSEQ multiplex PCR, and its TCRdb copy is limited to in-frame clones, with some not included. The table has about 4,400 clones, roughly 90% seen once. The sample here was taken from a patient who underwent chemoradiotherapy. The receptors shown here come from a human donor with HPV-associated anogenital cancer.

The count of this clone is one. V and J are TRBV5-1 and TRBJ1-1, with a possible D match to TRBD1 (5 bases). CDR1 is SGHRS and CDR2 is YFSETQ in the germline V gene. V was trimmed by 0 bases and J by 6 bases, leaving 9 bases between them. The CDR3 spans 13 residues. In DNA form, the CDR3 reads TGCGCCAGCAGCTTGGTTGGGGCCGCTGAAGCTTTCTTT. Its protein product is CASSLVGAAEAFF.

The CDR3 DNA sequence: TGTGCCAGCAGTGCTCGGACAGGGTTGGGGGTTAGCTATGGCTACACCTTC. Encoded protein: CASSARTGLGVSYGYTF. The genes are TRBV25-1 and TRBJ1-2; TRBD1 agrees at 8 bases. The V gene's germline CDR1 is MGHDK and CDR2 SYGVNS. This CDR3 has 17 amino acids. V lost 4 bases and J lost 4; bases outside the gene matches: 14.

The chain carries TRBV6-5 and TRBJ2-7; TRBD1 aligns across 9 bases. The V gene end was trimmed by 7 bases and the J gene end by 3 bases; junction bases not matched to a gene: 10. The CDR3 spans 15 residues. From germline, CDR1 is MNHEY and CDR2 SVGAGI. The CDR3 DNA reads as TGTGCCAGCACCTTCATTTCGGGACAGGGCTACGAGCAGTACTTC. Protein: CASTFISGQGYEQYF.

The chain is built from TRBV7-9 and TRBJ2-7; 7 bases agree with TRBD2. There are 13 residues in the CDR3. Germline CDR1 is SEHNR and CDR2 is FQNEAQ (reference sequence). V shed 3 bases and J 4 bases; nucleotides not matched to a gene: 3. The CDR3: CASSFGGSYEQYF. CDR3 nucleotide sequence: TGTGCCAGCAGCTTTGGCGGGAGTTACGAGCAGTACTTC.

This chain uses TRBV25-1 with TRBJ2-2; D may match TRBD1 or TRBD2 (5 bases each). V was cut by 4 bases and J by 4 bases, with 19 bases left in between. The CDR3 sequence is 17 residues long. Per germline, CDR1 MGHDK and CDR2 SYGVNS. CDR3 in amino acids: CASSVSRWDQPTGELFF. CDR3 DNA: TGTGCCAGCAGTGTAAGCCGATGGGACCAGCCCACCGGGGAGCTGTTTTTT.

The CDR3 loop reads CAWSRAANTEAFF. The CDR3 coding sequence is TGTGCCTGGAGTAGGGCGGCGAACACTGAAGCTTTCTTT. The V gene is TRBV30, the J gene TRBJ1-1; D is uncertain. Trimming took 2 bases from V and 1 from J, leaving 8 bases between them. Germline V CDR1 and CDR2: GTSNPN, SVGIG (reference sequence). This CDR3 comprises 13 residues.

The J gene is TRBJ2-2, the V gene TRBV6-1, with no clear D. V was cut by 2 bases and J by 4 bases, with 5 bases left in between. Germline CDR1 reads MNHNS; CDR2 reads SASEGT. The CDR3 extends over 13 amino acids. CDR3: CASSERLTGELFF. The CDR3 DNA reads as TGTGCCAGCAGTGAAAGACTCACCGGGGAGCTGTTTTTT.

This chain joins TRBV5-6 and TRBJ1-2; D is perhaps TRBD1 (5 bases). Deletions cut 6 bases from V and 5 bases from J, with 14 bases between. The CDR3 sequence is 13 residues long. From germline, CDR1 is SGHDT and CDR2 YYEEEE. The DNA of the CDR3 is TGTGCCAGCACCTCTCCCGGGGGGTATGGCTACACCTTC. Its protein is CASTSPGGYGYTF.

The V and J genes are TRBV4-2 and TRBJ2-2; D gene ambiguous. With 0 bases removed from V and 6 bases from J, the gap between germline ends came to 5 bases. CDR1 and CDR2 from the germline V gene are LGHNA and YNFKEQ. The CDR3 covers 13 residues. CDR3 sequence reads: CASSQDKAGELFF. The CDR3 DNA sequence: TGTGCCAGCAGCCAAGATAAGGCCGGGGAGCTGTTTTTT.

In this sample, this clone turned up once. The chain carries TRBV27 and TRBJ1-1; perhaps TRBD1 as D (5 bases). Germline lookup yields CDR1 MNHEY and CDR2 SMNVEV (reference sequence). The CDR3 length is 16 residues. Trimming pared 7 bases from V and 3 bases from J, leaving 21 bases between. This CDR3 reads CASIGGGLRWDTEAFF. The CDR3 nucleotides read TGTGCCAGCATCGGGGGTGGGTTGAGGTGGGACACTGAAGCTTTCTTT.